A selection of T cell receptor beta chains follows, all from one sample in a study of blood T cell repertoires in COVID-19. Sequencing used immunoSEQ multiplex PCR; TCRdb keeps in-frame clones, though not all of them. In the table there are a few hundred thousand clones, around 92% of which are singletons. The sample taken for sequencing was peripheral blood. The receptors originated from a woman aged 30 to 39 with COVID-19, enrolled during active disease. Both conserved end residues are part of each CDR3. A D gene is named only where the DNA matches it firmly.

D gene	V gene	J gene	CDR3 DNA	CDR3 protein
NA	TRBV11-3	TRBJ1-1	TGTGCCAGCAGCCGGGAGTGGGCGAACACTGAAGCTTTCTTT	CASSREWANTEAFF
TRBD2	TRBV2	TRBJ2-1	TGTGCCAGCAGTGGGACTAGCGGGAGCTATGAGCAGTTCTTC	CASSGTSGSYEQFF
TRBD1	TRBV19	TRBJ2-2	TGTGCCAGTAACCCGGACAGGGTAGACGGGGAGCTGTTTTTT	CASNPDRVDGELFF
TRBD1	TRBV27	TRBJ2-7	TGTGCCAGCAGTATGGAAGGGGGCTCCCAGAGGTACGAGCAGTACTTC	CASSMEGGSQRYEQYF
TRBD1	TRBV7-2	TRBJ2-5	TGTGCCAGCAGCTTAGGGGGACAGGGGGCTGAGACCCAGTACTTC	CASSLGGQGAETQYF
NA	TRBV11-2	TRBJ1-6	TGTGCCAGCCGAGGGTGGGGAGATTCACCCCTCCACTTT	CASRGWGDSPLHF
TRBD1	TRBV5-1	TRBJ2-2	TGCGCCAGCAGCACTGGACAGGGTAGGAGCGGGGAGCTGTTTTTT	CASSTGQGRSGELFF
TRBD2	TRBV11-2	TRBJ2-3	TGTGCCAGCAGCTTTACGGGGGGGCTGCCAGATACGCAGTATTTT	CASSFTGGLPDTQYF
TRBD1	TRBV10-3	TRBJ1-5	TGTGCCATCAGGGGGGGACAGGGGGCGGATCAGCCCCAGCATTTT	CAIRGGQGADQPQHF
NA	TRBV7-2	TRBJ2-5	TGTGCCAGCAGCTTATTGGGCGGGCAGGGGGAGACCCAGTACTTC	CASSLLGGQGETQYF